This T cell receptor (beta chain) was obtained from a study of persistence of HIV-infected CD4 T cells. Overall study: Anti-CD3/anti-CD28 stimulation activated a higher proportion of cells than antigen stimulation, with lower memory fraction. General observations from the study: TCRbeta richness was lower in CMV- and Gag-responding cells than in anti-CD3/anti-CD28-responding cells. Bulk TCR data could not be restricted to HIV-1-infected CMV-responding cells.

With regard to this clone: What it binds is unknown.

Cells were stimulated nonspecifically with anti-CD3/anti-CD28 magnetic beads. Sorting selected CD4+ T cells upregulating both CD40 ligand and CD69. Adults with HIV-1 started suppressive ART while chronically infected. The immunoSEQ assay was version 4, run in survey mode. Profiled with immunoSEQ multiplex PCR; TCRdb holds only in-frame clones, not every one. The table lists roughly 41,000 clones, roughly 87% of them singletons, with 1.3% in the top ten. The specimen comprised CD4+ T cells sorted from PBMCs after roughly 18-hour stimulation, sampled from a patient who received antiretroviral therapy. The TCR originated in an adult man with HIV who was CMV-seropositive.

The CDR3 DNA sequence: TGTGCCTGGAGTGTACGGACGAGCTCCTATAATTCACCCCTCCACTTT. Its translation is CAWSVRTSSYNSPLHF. The genes are TRBV30 and TRBJ1-6; D is unclear. The CDR3 contains 16 residues. V gave up 0 bases and J gave up 0 bases, with 9 bases separating them. Germline V gene lookup returns CDR1 GTSNPN and CDR2 SVGIG (reference sequence).